The rows below give T cell receptor beta chains drawn from one sample of a study of graft-versus-host responses after intestinal transplantation. Their antigens remain unidentified. Generated by immunoSEQ multiplex PCR, the TCRdb table keeps only in-frame clones and is missing some. This sample has around 90,000 clones, with 90% to 95% found just once. Sequences were derived from unstimulated CD8+ T cells sorted from spleen or lymph node cells, sampled before transplant. These TCRs come from a human donor who was the organ donor for an intestinal transplant. CDR3s include the opening cysteine and the closing phenylalanine or tryptophan. Each record gives: V gene, D gene, J gene, clone size, CDR3 protein, CDR3 DNA. A D gene is named only where the DNA matches it firmly. Rows give clone size only sometimes, using once, few, many, or a class for an expanded clone.

TRBV11-2,-,TRBJ2-5,-,CASSPGSLSTQYF,TGTGCCAGCAGCCCCGGGTCGTTGTCGACCCAGTACTTC
TRBV30,-,TRBJ1-2,-,CAWSSRVLYGYTF,TGTGCCTGGAGTTCTCGGGTCCTATATGGCTACACCTTC
TRBV7-6,TRBD2,TRBJ2-5,-,CASSLVLAGEETQYF,TGTGCCAGCAGCTTAGTGCTAGCGGGTGAAGAGACCCAGTACTTC
TRBV5-6,-,TRBJ2-1,-,CASSRLNEQFF,TGTGCCAGCAGCCGTTTAAATGAGCAGTTCTTC
TRBV20-1,-,TRBJ2-1,-,CSAVDSGEQFF,TGCAGTGCCGTAGACAGTGGTGAGCAGTTCTTC
TRBV5-6,-,TRBJ1-5,-,CASSLGGYSNQPQHF,TGTGCCAGCAGCTTGGGAGGTTATAGCAATCAGCCCCAGCATTTT
TRBV4-2,-,TRBJ2-5,-,CASSRLSWGRETQYF,TGTGCCAGCAGCCGACTATCTTGGGGGCGAGAGACCCAGTACTTC
TRBV19,TRBD2,TRBJ2-1,-,CASSGSSGVFSSYNEQFF,TGTGCCAGTAGTGGGTCTAGCGGGGTTTTTAGCTCCTACAATGAGCAGTTCTTC
TRBV2,-,TRBJ2-1,-,CASWGVTGATSNEQFF,TGTGCCAGCTGGGGGGTGACGGGAGCGACTTCCAATGAGCAGTTCTTC
TRBV7-8,-,TRBJ1-1,-,CASAGVTEAFF,TGTGCCAGCGCAGGTGTCACTGAAGCTTTCTTT
TRBV7-6,-,TRBJ2-7,-,CASSLSPWSSDSSYEQYF,TGTGCCAGCAGCTTAAGCCCTTGGAGTAGCGATAGCTCCTACGAGCAGTACTTC
TRBV13,TRBD1,TRBJ1-2,-,CASLPPSTGEFYGYTF,TGTGCCAGCCTACCACCGTCGACAGGGGAATTCTATGGCTACACCTTC
TRBV7-6,-,TRBJ1-1,-,CASSGQNRALAFF,TGTGCCAGCAGCGGACAGAACAGGGCCCTGGCTTTCTTT
TRBV4-1,TRBD1,TRBJ1-2,-,CASSHTGAPGYTF,TGCGCCAGCAGCCACACAGGGGCCCCTGGCTACACCTTC
TRBV29-1,-,TRBJ2-7,few,CSAGGTAVHEQYF,TGCAGCGCAGGAGGGACAGCAGTCCACGAGCAGTACTTC
TRBV6-6,-,TRBJ2-5,once,CASSYRAGKETQYF,TGTGCCAGCAGTTACAGGGCGGGAAAAGAGACCCAGTACTTC
TRBV28,-,TRBJ2-7,-,CASSLSGDSRWYEQYF,TGTGCCAGCAGTTTATCGGGGGACAGCCGGTGGTACGAGCAGTACTTC
TRBV25-1,-,TRBJ1-2,medium-sized,CASSADSNYGYTF,TGTGCCAGCAGCGCGGACAGCAACTATGGCTACACCTTC
TRBV6-5,TRBD1,TRBJ2-1,-,CASSYAGQGIGNEQFF,TGTGCCAGCAGTTACGCGGGACAGGGAATTGGCAATGAGCAGTTCTTC
TRBV14,-,TRBJ2-7,-,CASSHGSSYEQYF,TGTGCCAGCAGCCATGGGAGCTCCTACGAGCAGTACTTC
TRBV11-2,TRBD1,TRBJ1-3,-,CASRGQGSGNTIYF,TGTGCCAGCAGGGGACAGGGCTCTGGAAACACCATATATTTT
TRBV27,TRBD1,TRBJ1-4,-,CAADVQGTSLYTEKLFF,TGTGCCGCAGACGTACAGGGGACGAGTCTATATACTGAAAAACTGTTTTTT
TRBV29-1,TRBD1,TRBJ1-4,few,CSARLGGAREKLFF,TGCAGCGCCCGACTAGGGGGCGCGAGGGAAAAACTGTTTTTT
TRBV19,TRBD2,TRBJ2-5,-,CASTGAGAETQYF,TGTGCCAGTACGGGAGCGGGAGCTGAGACCCAGTACTTC
TRBV6-6,TRBD1,TRBJ1-6,-,CASSLDRGYNSPLHF,TGTGCCAGCAGTCTCGACAGGGGCTATAATTCACCCCTCCACTTT
TRBV7-3,-,TRBJ2-5,-,CASSLSPGNQETQYF,TGTGCCAGCAGCTTAAGCCCAGGGAACCAAGAGACCCAGTACTTC
TRBV6-5,-,TRBJ1-2,-,CASSSHTGPSTF,TGTGCCAGCAGCTCCCATACAGGGCCCTCGACCTTC
TRBV5-1,-,TRBJ2-7,-,CASSFRQAASGGGEQYF,TGCGCCAGCAGCTTTAGACAGGCGGCGTCTGGGGGTGGCGAGCAGTACTTC
TRBV10-3,TRBD1,TRBJ2-7,-,CAISKQGPYEQYF,TGTGCCATCAGCAAACAGGGGCCCTACGAGCAGTACTTC
TRBV7-9,-,TRBJ1-1,-,CASSPAAAGGRSTEAFF,TGTGCCAGCAGCCCAGCGGCGGCAGGTGGTAGGAGCACTGAAGCTTTCTTT
TRBV5-4,-,TRBJ2-1,once,CASSARLIYNEQFF,TGTGCCAGCAGCGCCCGACTCATATACAATGAGCAGTTCTTC
TRBV9,-,TRBJ1-1,-,CASSGSGRWAFF,TGTGCCAGCAGCGGGAGCGGGCGGTGGGCTTTCTTT